This record concerns one T cell receptor (beta chain) sequence. This sample was taken from a study of blood T cells in healthy people across ages. Combining a sample-barcoded 5' primer with a J-beta primer mix, a second PCR ran for about 6 to 11 cycles. Each of the cDNA molecules was tagged by a template-switch adaptor with 12 random nucleotides. TCRdb called the 5' RACE reads again in MiXCR, with one record for every CDR3 protein. This sample yields about 680,000 distinct CDR3 sequences, of which about half are seen a single time; around 32% belongs to the top ten. Trimming removed 11 bases at V and 0 bases at J, with 32 bases between. CDR3 size: 20 residues. Per the germline V gene, CDR1 is MNHEY and CDR2 is SMNVEV (reference sequence).

The receptor was isolated from an older woman in good health. The chain uses TRBV27 and TRBJ1-5, with a possible D match to TRBD1 (6 bases). The material sequenced was blood. The CDR3 sequence is CAPESSDFPGHYFSNQPQHF. The CDR3 DNA reads as TGTGCCCCCGAAAGTAGCGATTTCCCGGGACACTACTTTAGCAATCAGCCCCAGCATTTT.